This TCR beta chain emerged from a study of blood T cells in healthy people across ages. Primed by a sample-barcoded 5' primer and a J-beta primer mix, a second PCR proceeded for roughly 6 to 12 cycles. TCRdb reprocessed the 5' RACE reads via MiXCR and lists one record per CDR3 protein. The sample gives 1.5 million or so distinct CDR3 sequences, under 55% of which show up once; about 3.8% is in the top ten. Study-level points and caveats: Per million T cells, TCR beta diversity dropped roughly linearly as age increased. Unsorted PBMC input precluded a conclusive naive versus antigen-experienced comparison.

The sample holds a few counts of this clonotype. Its antigen is currently unknown. Germline loops: CDR1 SEHNR, CDR2 FQNEAQ (reference sequence). V was cut by 1 base and J by 2 bases, with 12 bases left in between. CDR3 size: 16 residues. Each donor supplied roughly 9.2 milliliters of peripheral blood. The source of this sequence is a woman between 18 and 29 years old in good health. The sequenced sample consisted of blood. The chain employs TRBV7-9 and TRBJ1-5, with a possible D match to TRBD1 (6 bases). The CDR3 protein is CASSLGVGGGNQPQHF. The CDR3 coding sequence is TGTGCCAGCAGCTTAGGGGTTGGGGGCGGCAATCAGCCCCAGCATTTT. The variable domain in full, completed from reference TRBV7-9 and TRBJ1-5, reads DTGVSQNPRHKITKRGQNVTFRCDPISEHNRLYWYRQTLGQGPEFLTYFQNEAQLEKSRLLSDRFSAERPKGSFSTLEIQRTEQGDSAMYLCASSLGVGGGNQPQHFGDGTRLSIL.